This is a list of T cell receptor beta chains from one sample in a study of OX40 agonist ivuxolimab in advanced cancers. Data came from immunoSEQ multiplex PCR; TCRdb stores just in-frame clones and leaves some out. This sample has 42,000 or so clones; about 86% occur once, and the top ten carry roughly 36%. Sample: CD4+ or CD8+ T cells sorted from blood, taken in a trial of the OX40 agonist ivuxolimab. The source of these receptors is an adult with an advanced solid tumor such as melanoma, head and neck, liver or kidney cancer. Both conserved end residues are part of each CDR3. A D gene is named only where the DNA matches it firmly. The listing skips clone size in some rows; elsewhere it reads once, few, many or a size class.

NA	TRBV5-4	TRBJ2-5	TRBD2	CASSMRGGLAETQYF	TGTGCCAGCAGCATGCGGGGGGGCCTTGCAGAGACCCAGTACTTC
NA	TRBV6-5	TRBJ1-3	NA	CASSYSRASSGNTIYF	TGTGCCAGCAGTTACTCCCGCGCTTCCTCTGGAAACACCATATATTTT
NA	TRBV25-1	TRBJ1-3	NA	CASSPQGFRSGNTIYF	TGTGCCAGCAGTCCGCAGGGATTCCGCTCTGGAAACACCATATATTTT
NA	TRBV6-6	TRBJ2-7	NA	CASSYPSYSYEQYF	TGTGCCAGCAGTTACCCCTCGTACTCCTACGAGCAGTACTTC
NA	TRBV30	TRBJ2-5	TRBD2	CAWSGLAGPYQETQYF	TGTGCCTGGAGTGGACTAGCGGGCCCGTACCAAGAGACCCAGTACTTC
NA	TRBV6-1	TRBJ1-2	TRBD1	CASSEAGQGRYGYTF	TGTGCCAGCAGTGAGGCGGGACAGGGGCGCTATGGCTACACCTTC
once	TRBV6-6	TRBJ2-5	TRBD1	CASSRDRGETQYF	TGTGCCAGCAGCAGAGACAGGGGTGAGACCCAGTACTTC
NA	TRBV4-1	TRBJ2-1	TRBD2	CASSQGSVGTSDHNEQFF	TGCGCCAGCAGCCAAGGGTCAGTAGGGACTAGCGATCACAATGAGCAGTTCTTC
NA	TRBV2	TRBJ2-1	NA	CASSAQIHHEQFF	TGTGCCAGCAGTGCGCAAATTCACCATGAGCAGTTCTTC
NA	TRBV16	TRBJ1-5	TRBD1	CASSQSGQVNQPQHF	TGTGCCAGCAGCCAATCTGGACAGGTCAATCAGCCCCAGCATTTT
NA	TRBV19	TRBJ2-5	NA	CASRSSERGRETQYF	TGTGCCAGTAGGTCGAGCGAACGGGGTCGGGAGACCCAGTACTTC
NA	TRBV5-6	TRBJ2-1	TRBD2	CASSLAGGPRNEQFF	TGTGCCAGCAGCTTAGCGGGAGGCCCGCGCAATGAGCAGTTCTTC
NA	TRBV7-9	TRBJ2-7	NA	CASSFVGAYEQYF	TGTGCCAGCAGCTTTGTGGGGGCCTACGAGCAGTACTTC
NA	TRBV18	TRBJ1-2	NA	CASSPSLARNGGYTF	TGTGCCAGCTCACCGTCCCTAGCCCGAAATGGTGGCTACACCTTC
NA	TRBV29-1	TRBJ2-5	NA	CSVAGLKETQYF	TGCAGCGTTGCAGGGTTAAAAGAGACCCAGTACTTC
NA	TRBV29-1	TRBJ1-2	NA	CSVDVESYGYTF	TGCAGCGTTGATGTGGAGAGCTATGGCTACACCTTC
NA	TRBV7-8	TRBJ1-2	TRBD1	CASSLVGQSVGYTF	TGTGCCAGCAGCTTAGTGGGACAGTCAGTGGGCTACACCTTC
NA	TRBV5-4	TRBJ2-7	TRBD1	CASSQNPGQGADEQYF	TGTGCCAGCAGCCAAAACCCGGGACAGGGGGCAGACGAGCAGTACTTC
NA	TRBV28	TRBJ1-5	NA	CASRYSNAHSNQPQHF	TGTGCCAGCAGGTACTCGAATGCCCATAGCAATCAGCCCCAGCATTTT
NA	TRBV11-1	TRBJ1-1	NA	CASSLTAGRRAEAFF	TGTGCCAGCAGCTTAACCGCGGGCCGTCGCGCTGAAGCTTTCTTT
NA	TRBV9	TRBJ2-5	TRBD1	CASSQGARETQYF	TGTGCCAGCAGCCAGGGGGCGCGAGAGACCCAGTACTTC
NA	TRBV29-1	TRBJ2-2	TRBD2	CSVLAGGPGELFF	TGCAGCGTGCTAGCGGGAGGGCCCGGGGAGCTGTTTTTT
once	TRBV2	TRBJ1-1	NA	CASSGQGAEAFF	TGTGCCAGCAGTGGTCAAGGGGCTGAAGCTTTCTTT
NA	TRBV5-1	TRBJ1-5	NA	CASSSKNQPQHF	TGCGCCAGCAGCTCTAAAAATCAGCCCCAGCATTTT
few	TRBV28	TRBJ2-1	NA	CASTGGGTPSSYNEQFF	TGTGCCAGCACCGGGGGCGGGACGCCAAGCTCCTACAATGAGCAGTTCTTC